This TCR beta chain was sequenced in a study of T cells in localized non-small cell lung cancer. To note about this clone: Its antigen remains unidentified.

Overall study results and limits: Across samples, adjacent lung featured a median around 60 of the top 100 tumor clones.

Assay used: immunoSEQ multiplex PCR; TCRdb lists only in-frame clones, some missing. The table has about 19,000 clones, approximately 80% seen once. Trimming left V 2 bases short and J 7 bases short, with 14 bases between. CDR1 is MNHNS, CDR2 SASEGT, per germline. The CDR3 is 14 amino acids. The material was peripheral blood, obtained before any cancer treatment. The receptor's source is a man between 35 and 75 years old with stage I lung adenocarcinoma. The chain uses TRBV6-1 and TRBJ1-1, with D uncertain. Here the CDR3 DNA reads TGTGCCAGCAGTGAACTCCTGCCAGGCGTTGAAGCTTTCTTT. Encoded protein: CASSELLPGVEAFF.